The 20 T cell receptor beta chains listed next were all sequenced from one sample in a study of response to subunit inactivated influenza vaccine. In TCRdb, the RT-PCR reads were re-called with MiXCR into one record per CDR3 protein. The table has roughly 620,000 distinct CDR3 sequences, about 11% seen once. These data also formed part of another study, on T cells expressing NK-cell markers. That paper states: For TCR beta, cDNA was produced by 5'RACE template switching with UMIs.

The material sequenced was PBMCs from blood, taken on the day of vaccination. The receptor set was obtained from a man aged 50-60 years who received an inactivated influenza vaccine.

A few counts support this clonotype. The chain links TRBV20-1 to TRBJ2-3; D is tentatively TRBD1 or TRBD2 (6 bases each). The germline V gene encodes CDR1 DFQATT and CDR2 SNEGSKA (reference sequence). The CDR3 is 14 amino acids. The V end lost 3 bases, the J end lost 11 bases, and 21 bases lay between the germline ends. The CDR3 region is CSASVGGPGMGQYF. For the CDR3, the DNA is TGCAGTGCTAGCGTCGGGGGCCCGGGGATGGGGCAGTATTTT.

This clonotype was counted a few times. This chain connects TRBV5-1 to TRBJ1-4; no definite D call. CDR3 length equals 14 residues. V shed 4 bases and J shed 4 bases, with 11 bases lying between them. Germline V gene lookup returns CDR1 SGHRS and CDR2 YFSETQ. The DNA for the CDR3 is TGCGCCAGCAGCAACGGACGGGATAATGAAAAACTGTTTTTT. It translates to CASSNGRDNEKLFF.

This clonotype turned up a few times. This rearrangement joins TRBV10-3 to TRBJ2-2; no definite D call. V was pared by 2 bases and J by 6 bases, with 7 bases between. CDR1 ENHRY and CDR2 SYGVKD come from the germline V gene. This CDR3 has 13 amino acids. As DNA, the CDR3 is TGTGCCATCAGTGAGGAAATTCCCGGGGAGCTGTTTTTT. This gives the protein CAISEEIPGELFF.

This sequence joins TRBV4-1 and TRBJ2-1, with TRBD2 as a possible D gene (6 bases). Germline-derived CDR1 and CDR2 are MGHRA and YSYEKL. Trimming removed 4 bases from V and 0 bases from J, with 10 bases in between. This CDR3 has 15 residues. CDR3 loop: CASSLSDYSYNEQFF. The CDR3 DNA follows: TGCGCCAGCAGCCTCTCGGACTACTCCTACAATGAGCAGTTCTTC.

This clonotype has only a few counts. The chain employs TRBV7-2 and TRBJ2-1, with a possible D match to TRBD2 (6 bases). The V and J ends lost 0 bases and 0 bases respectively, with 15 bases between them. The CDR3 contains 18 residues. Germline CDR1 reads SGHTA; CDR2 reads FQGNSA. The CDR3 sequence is CASSLAHGRLSSYNEQFF. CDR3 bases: TGTGCCAGCAGCTTAGCGCATGGGAGGCTCAGCTCCTACAATGAGCAGTTCTTC.

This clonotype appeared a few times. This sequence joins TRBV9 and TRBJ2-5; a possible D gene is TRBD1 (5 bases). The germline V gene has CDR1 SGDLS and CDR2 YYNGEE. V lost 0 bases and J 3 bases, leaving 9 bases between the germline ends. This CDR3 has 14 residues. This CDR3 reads CASSVGQGEETQYF. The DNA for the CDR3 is TGTGCCAGCAGCGTAGGCCAGGGTGAAGAGACCCAGTACTTC.

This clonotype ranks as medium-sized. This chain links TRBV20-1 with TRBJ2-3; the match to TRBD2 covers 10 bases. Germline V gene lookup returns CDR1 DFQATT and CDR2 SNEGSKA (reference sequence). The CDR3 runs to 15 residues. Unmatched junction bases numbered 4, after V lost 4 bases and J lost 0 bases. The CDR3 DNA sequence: TGCAGTGCTACGGGACTAGCGAAGAGCACAGATACGCAGTATTTT. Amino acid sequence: CSATGLAKSTDTQYF.

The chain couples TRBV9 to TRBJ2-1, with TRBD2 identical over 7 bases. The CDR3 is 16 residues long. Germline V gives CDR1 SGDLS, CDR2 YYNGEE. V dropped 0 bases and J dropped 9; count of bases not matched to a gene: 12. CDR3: CASSVGGGSGSVEQFF. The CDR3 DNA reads TGTGCCAGCAGCGTAGGGGGCGGGAGTGGGAGTGTTGAGCAGTTCTTC.

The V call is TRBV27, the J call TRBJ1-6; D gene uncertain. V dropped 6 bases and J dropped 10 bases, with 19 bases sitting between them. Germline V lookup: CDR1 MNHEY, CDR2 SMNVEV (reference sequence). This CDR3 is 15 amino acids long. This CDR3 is CASSRRQIPDSPLHF. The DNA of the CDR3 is TGTGCCAGCAGCCGGAGACAAATACCCGACTCACCCCTCCACTTT.

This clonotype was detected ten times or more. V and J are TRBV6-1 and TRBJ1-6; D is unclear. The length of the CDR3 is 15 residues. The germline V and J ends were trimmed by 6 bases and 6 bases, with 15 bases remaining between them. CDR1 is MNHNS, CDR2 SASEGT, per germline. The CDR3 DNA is TGTGCCAGCAGCAACGCGGGCGTGGGTAATTCACCCCTCCACTTT. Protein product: CASSNAGVGNSPLHF.

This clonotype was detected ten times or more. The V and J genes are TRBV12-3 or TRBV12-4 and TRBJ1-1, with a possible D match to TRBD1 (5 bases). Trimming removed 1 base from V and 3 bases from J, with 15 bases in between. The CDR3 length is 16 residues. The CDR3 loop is CASSLGGGGVDTEAFF. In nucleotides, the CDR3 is TGTGCCAGCAGTTTAGGGGGCGGAGGGGTTGACACTGAAGCTTTCTTT.

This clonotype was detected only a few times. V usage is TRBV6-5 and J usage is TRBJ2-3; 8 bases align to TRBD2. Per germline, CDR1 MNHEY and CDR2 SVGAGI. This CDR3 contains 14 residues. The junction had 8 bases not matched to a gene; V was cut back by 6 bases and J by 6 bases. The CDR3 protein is CASSFSTSADTQYF. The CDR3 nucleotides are TGTGCCAGCAGCTTCTCGACTAGCGCGGATACGCAGTATTTT.

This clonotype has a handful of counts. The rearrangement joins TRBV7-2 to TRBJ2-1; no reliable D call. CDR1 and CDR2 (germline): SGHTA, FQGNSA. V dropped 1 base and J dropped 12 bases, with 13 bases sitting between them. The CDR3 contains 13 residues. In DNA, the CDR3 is TGTGCCAGCAGCTTAGACCGACCTTCGGGGCAGTTCTTC. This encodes CASSLDRPSGQFF.

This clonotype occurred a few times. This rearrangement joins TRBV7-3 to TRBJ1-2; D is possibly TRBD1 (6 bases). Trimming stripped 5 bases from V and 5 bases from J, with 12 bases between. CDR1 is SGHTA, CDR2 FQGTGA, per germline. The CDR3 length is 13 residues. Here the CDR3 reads CASSGDIIYGYTF. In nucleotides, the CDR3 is TGTGCCAGCAGCGGGGACATTATATATGGCTACACCTTC. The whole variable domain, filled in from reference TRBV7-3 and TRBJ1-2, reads GAGVSQTPSNKVTEKGKYVELRCDPISGHTALYWYRQSLGQGPEFLIYFQGTGAADDSGLPNDRFFAVRPEGSVSTLKIQRTERGDSAVYLCASSGDIIYGYTFGSGTRLTVV.

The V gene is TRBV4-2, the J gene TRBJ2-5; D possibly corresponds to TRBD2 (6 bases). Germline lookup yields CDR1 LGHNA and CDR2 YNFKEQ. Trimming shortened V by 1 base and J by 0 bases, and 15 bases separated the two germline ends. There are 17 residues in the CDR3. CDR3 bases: TGTGCCAGCAGCCAAGTGGCAGGTGGGGGGTACCAAGAGACCCAGTACTTC. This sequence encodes CASSQVAGGGYQETQYF.

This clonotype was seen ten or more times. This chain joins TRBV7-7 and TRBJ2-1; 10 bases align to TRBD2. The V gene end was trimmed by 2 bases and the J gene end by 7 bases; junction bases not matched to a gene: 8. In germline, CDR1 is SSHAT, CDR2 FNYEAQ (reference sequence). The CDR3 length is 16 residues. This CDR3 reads CASSLNKREGLNEQFF. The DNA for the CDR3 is TGTGCCAGCAGCTTAAACAAGCGGGAGGGCCTAAATGAGCAGTTCTTC.

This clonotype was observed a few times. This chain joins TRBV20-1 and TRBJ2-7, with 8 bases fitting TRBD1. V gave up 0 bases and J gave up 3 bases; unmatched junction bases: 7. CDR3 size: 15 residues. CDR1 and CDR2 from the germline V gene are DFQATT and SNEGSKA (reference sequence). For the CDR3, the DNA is TGCAGTGCTAGAGATACCGACAGGGGTGGCTACGAGCAGTACTTC. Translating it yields CSARDTDRGGYEQYF.

Here the CDR3 reads CASSLPPTGIGNQPQHF. The CDR3 DNA reads as TGTGCCAGCAGTTTACCCCCAACAGGGATCGGCAATCAGCCCCAGCATTTT. The chain uses TRBV12-3 or TRBV12-4 and TRBJ1-5; perhaps TRBD1 as D (6 bases). This CDR3 comprises 17 residues. Trimming shortened V by 2 bases and J by 2 bases, and 16 bases separated the two germline ends.

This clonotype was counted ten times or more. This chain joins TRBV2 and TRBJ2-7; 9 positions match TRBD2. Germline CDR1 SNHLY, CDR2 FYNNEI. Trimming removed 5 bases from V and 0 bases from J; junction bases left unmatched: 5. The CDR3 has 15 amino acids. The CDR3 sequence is CASSLSGGGSYEQYF. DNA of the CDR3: TGTGCCAGCAGTCTTAGCGGGGGCGGCTCCTACGAGCAGTACTTC.

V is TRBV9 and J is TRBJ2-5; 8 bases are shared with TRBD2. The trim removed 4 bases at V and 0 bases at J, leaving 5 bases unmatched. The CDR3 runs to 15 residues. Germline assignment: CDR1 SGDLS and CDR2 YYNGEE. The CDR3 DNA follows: TGTGCCAGCAGCCAAGCGGGAGCGCACCAAGAGACCCAGTACTTC. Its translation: CASSQAGAHQETQYF.